Shown below are 18 T cell receptor beta chains from a single sample sequenced in a study of shared clonotypes between healthy human individuals. The table came from immunoSEQ multiplex PCR; TCRdb's copy has only in-frame clones and leaves some out. The data hold over a million clones, with approximately 98.5% observed a single time. The material sequenced was naive CD4+ T cells sorted from blood. The subset is: CD45RA+ positively selected. All receptors derive from a man under 40 in good health.

J is TRBJ1-5 and V is TRBV18; D call uncertain. This CDR3 comprises 17 residues. Germline CDR1 and CDR2: KGHSH and LQKENI. The V end lost 6 bases, the J end lost 1 base, and 19 bases lay between the germline ends. CDR3 residues: CASSPSSGRLSNQPQHF. The CDR3 coding sequence is TGTGCCAGCTCCCCCTCGTCGGGAAGGTTGAGCAATCAGCCCCAGCATTTT.

The chain employs TRBV2 and TRBJ2-2; 7 bases are shared with TRBD1. Per germline, CDR1 SNHLY and CDR2 FYNNEI. This CDR3 region has 15 residues. The V segment lost 5 bases and the J segment 5 bases; nucleotides outside the gene matches: 8. The CDR3 sequence: CASSRQGMRTGELFF. For the CDR3, the DNA is TGTGCCAGCAGTAGACAGGGAATGAGGACCGGGGAGCTGTTTTTT.

The rearrangement joins TRBV6-4 to TRBJ2-7, with D maybe TRBD2 (5 bases). The CDR3 is made up of 16 amino acids. V was shortened by 2 bases and J by 5 bases, with 19 bases between the two germline ends. Looked up from germline, CDR1 is MRHNA and CDR2 is SNTAGT. The CDR3 DNA follows: TGTGCCAGCAGTGACCCGCGGGTAGGCGGCGAGAACGAGCAGTACTTC. Translating it yields CASSDPRVGGENEQYF.

The V call is TRBV6-1, the J call TRBJ2-7, with TRBD1 identical over 11 bases. The CDR3 totals 14 residues. After removal of 6 bases from V and 4 bases from J, the junction contained 5 bases not matched to a gene. The germline V gene has CDR1 MNHNS and CDR2 SASEGT. This chain's CDR3 is CASSRGTGGYEQYF. As DNA, the CDR3 is TGTGCCAGCAGCAGAGGGACAGGGGGTTACGAGCAGTACTTC.

This rearrangement joins TRBV18 to TRBJ2-5; TRBD2 matches at 8 bases. V shed 3 bases, J shed 4 bases, and the junction held 7 bases outside the gene matches. The CDR3 spans 15 residues. CDR1 is KGHSH, CDR2 LQKENI, per germline. CDR3 coding DNA: TGTGCCAGCTCACCTAGGACTAGCTTGGGAGAGACCCAGTACTTC. It is translated as CASSPRTSLGETQYF.

This rearrangement joins TRBV5-1 to TRBJ1-2, with a tentative D call TRBD1 (5 bases). The V and J ends lost 4 bases and 3 bases respectively, with 19 bases between them. Germline values: CDR1 SGHRS, CDR2 YFSETQ. This CDR3 has 16 residues. DNA for the CDR3: TGCGCCAGCAGCATTACTAAGACAGCCGGCGACTATGGCTACACCTTC. Translation gives CASSITKTAGDYGYTF.

V is TRBV7-2 and J is TRBJ2-7; TRBD2 matches 10 bases. Germline V gene sequence: CDR1 SGHTA, CDR2 FQGNSA. V lost 4 bases to trimming and J lost 3 bases; unmatched junction nucleotides: 9. CDR3 length: 16 residues. DNA for the CDR3: TGTGCCAGCAGCTCCTCTCGGGCTAGCGGGAGCTACGAGCAGTACTTC. It encodes CASSSSRASGSYEQYF.

The genes are TRBV6-5 and TRBJ1-4, with D unclear. V was trimmed by 2 bases and J by 2 bases, leaving 9 bases between them. Germline values: CDR1 MNHEY, CDR2 SVGAGI. The CDR3 is 15 residues long. CDR3 amino acids: CASSYDSGTNEKLFF. The CDR3 coding sequence is TGTGCCAGCAGTTACGACTCAGGCACTAATGAAAAACTGTTTTTT.

The chain couples TRBV9 to TRBJ2-1, with D uncertain. The CDR3 is 16 residues long. Germline V gives CDR1 SGDLS, CDR2 YYNGEE. Trimming took off 0 bases at V and 4 bases at J, with 14 bases between the two ends. CDR3 sequence reads: CASSVEGQTVYNEQFF. The DNA of the CDR3 is TGTGCCAGCAGCGTAGAAGGTCAGACGGTTTACAATGAGCAGTTCTTC.

The chain joins TRBV5-4 to TRBJ2-7; 8 nucleotides align to TRBD2. The CDR3 spans 16 residues. The junction had 7 bases not matched to a gene; V was cut back by 0 bases and J by 2 bases. The germline V gene encodes CDR1 SGHNT and CDR2 YYREEE (reference sequence). Here the CDR3 DNA reads TGTGCCAGCAGCTTGGGCTCTAGCGGGCCCGCCTACGAGCAGTACTTC. It is translated as CASSLGSSGPAYEQYF.

The V and J genes are TRBV4-2 and TRBJ2-3; no reliable D call. The CDR3 sequence is 14 residues long. From germline, CDR1 is LGHNA and CDR2 YNFKEQ. Trimming shortened V by 0 bases and J by 0 bases, and 4 bases separated the two germline ends. The CDR3 DNA reads TGTGCCAGCAGCCAAGATGCAAGCACAGATACGCAGTATTTT. It encodes CASSQDASTDTQYF.

The chain joins TRBV18 to TRBJ2-3; D is undetermined. The CDR3 is made up of 15 amino acids. Between the trimmed V and J ends, which lost 4 bases and 5 bases, there was a span of 16 bases. Germline values: CDR1 KGHSH, CDR2 LQKENI. Here the CDR3 reads CASSHTNERRDTQYF. Written as DNA, the CDR3 is TGTGCCAGCTCACACACTAACGAGAGAAGAGATACGCAGTATTTT.

Regarding this clone: The sample carries other DNA sequences with the same CDR3. DNA of the CDR3: TGTGCCAGCTCACCAAGTTCTGGAAACACCATATATTTT. Translation gives CASSPSSGNTIYF. This sequence joins TRBV18 and TRBJ1-3, with D unclear. V lost 2 bases and J 1 base, leaving 3 bases between the germline ends. The germline V gene encodes CDR1 KGHSH and CDR2 LQKENI. This CDR3 has 13 residues.

V usage is TRBV27 and J usage is TRBJ1-2; 8 nucleotides match TRBD1. This CDR3 has 14 residues. V lost 6 bases, J lost 4 bases, and 7 bases stayed unmatched. CDR1 and CDR2 (germline): MNHEY, SMNVEV (reference sequence). CDR3 in DNA: TGTGCCAGCAGGATCCGGACAGGGACCTATGGCTACACCTTC. It is translated as CASRIRTGTYGYTF.

This rearrangement joins TRBV5-1 to TRBJ2-3; no reliable D call. This CDR3 region has 14 residues. V was cut by 0 bases and J by 1 base, with 6 bases left in between. Germline CDR1 is SGHRS and CDR2 is YFSETQ. CDR3 in DNA: TGCGCCAGCAGCTTGGGCAAAGGCACAGATACGCAGTATTTT. Its translation is CASSLGKGTDTQYF. Full variable domain (missing parts from reference TRBV5-1 and TRBJ2-3): KAGVTQTPRYLIKTRGQQVTLSCSPISGHRSVSWYQQTPGQGLQFLFEYFSETQRNKGNFPGRFSGRQFSNSRSEMNVSTLELGDSALYLCASSLGKGTDTQYFGPGTRLTVL.

V gene TRBV5-1 combines with J gene TRBJ2-5; 11 bases align to TRBD1. CDR3 length equals 15 residues. The junction had 5 bases not matched to a gene; V was cut back by 2 bases and J by 5 bases. The germline gives CDR1 SGHRS, CDR2 YFSETQ. The CDR3 region is CASSLEDRGRETQYF. The CDR3 DNA reads as TGCGCCAGCAGCTTAGAGGACAGGGGGCGGGAGACCCAGTACTTC.

This clone has just one count. This chain links TRBV9 with TRBJ2-3, with 8 bases that match TRBD2. The CDR3 totals 16 residues. V shed 0 bases, J shed 4 bases, and the junction held 7 bases outside the gene matches. Germline V CDR1 and CDR2: SGDLS, YYNGEE. CDR3 sequence reads: CASSVDGRAYPDTQYF. The DNA for the CDR3 is TGTGCCAGCAGCGTAGACGGGAGGGCCTATCCAGATACGCAGTATTTT.

This chain uses TRBV30 with TRBJ2-7, with 11 bases fitting TRBD1. There are 17 residues in the CDR3. Germline assignment: CDR1 GTSNPN and CDR2 SVGIG (reference sequence). The V and J ends lost 4 bases and 5 bases, in that order; junction bases with no gene match: 16. In DNA, the CDR3 is TGTGCCTGGACTGTAAATTTTGCCGGGACAGGGGGTCACGAGCAGTACTTC. It translates to CAWTVNFAGTGGHEQYF.